Listed below are T cell receptor beta chains from one sample, sequenced in a study of cytomegalovirus exposure and HLA in healthy donors. Here immunoSEQ multiplex PCR was the method, and the copy in TCRdb shows in-frame clones only, minus some. This table has some 190,000 clones, 60% to 85% appearing once. The sample consisted of PBMCs. All receptors derive from a man aged 18 to 35 in good health and CMV-seronegative. Each CDR3 is given with its conserved first and last residue. The D gene is left open where the match is weak. Only part of the rows carry a size: once, few, many, or a class if the clone is expanded.

TRBJ2-7 - TRBV2 few TGTGCCAGCAGCGGACAAGTTGAGGACCGGCTCTACGAGCAGTACTTC CASSGQVEDRLYEQYF
TRBJ2-6 - TRBV6-1 many TGTGCCAGCAGTGAAGACAGCTCTGGGGCCAACGTCCTGACTTTC CASSEDSSGANVLTF
TRBJ1-2 TRBD1 TRBV7-2 - TGTGCCAGCAGTCCGGGACAGCAAAACTATGGCTACACCTTC CASSPGQQNYGYTF
TRBJ2-1 TRBD2 TRBV10-1 - TGCGCCAGCAGGGAGTCAGGCGGGAGCGACAAACTTTACAATGAGCAGTTCTTC CASRESGGSDKLYNEQFF
TRBJ1-3 - TRBV7-9 - TGTGCCAGCAGCAACCGACACGAAAACACCATATATTTT CASSNRHENTIYF
TRBJ2-5 TRBD1 TRBV28 - TGTGCCAGCAGTTTAGTAGGGGGCGAGGAGACCCAGTACTTC CASSLVGGEETQYF
TRBJ1-3 TRBD1 TRBV14 - TGTGCCAGCAGCCAAGCCGCGTACGACAGGGGCCCTTTAAACACCATATATTTT CASSQAAYDRGPLNTIYF
TRBJ2-5 - TRBV5-1 - TGCGCCAGCAGCCCCGGACAGACCACCACGGGGACCCAGTACTTC CASSPGQTTTGTQYF
TRBJ1-5 TRBD1 TRBV30 - TGTGCCTGGAGTCCGGGACAGGGGTTTTACCAGCCCCAGCATTTT CAWSPGQGFYQPQHF
TRBJ2-2 TRBD2 TRBV6-1 - TGTGCCAGCACGCTAGCGGTCACCGGGGAGCTGTTTTTT CASTLAVTGELFF
TRBJ2-2 - TRBV19 once TGTGCCAGTAGTATCCCCGGCGGCGGGGAGCTGTTTTTT CASSIPGGGELFF
TRBJ1-5 TRBD1 TRBV30 few TGTGCCTGGGGACAGGGAACTGTACAGCCCCAGCATTTT CAWGQGTVQPQHF
TRBJ1-4 TRBD1 TRBV6-6 - TGTGCCAGCGGTGACAGGGATGAAAAACTGTTTTTT CASGDRDEKLFF
TRBJ2-3 - TRBV7-2 - TGTGCCAGCAGCTCCGGACTGCCCCCAGATACGCAGTATTTT CASSSGLPPDTQYF
TRBJ2-1 - TRBV9 few TGTGCCAGCAGCGTAGCTACTAATGAGCAGTTCTTC CASSVATNEQFF
TRBJ1-3 - TRBV18 - TGTGCCAGCTCACCAACGGGTATGAGCTCTGGAAACACCATATATTTT CASSPTGMSSGNTIYF
TRBJ2-7 TRBD2 TRBV6-5 once TGTGCCAGCAGTTACCGGCCTAGCGGGAGCGTGGGAGAGCAGTACTTC CASSYRPSGSVGEQYF
TRBJ2-7 TRBD2 TRBV2 - TGTGCCAGCAGCCCGAGGACTAGCGGCTCCTACGAGCAGTACTTC CASSPRTSGSYEQYF
TRBJ2-7 - TRBV2 - TGTGCCAGCAGTGAAGCCCTCGGGGCGGGGGAGCAGTACTTC CASSEALGAGEQYF
TRBJ1-4 - TRBV30 few TGTGCCTGGAGTTTCCTACGACAGGCGGGGGGTGAAAAACTGTTTTTT CAWSFLRQAGGEKLFF
TRBJ1-4 - TRBV5-4 - TGTGCCAGCAGCCAGGTGGGGGGGCAAGAAAAACTGTTTTTT CASSQVGGQEKLFF
TRBJ2-7 TRBD1 TRBV6-1 - TGTGCCAGCAGGGGATGGACAGGGGGACGCGAGCAGTACTTC CASRGWTGGREQYF
TRBJ2-5 TRBD2 TRBV4-1 - TGCGCCAGCAGCCACGGACTAGCGGGTGATCAAGAGACCCAGTACTTC CASSHGLAGDQETQYF
TRBJ1-1 TRBD1 TRBV7-3 - TGTTCCAGCAGCCCGGGACAGGGTGTTCGGAGCACTGAAGCTTTCTTT CSSSPGQGVRSTEAFF
TRBJ2-7 TRBD1 TRBV19 few TGTGCCAGTAGGCCGGGACAGGGGGCGGGTGAGCAGTACTTC CASRPGQGAGEQYF
TRBJ1-1 - TRBV6-1 - TGTGCCAGCAGTGAAGCCCTTCGATTTGGCGGGAGGAACACTGAAGCTTTCTTT CASSEALRFGGRNTEAFF
TRBJ2-1 - TRBV28 few TGTGCCAGCAGTTTAAGGGGGAGCTCCTACAATGAGCAGTTCTTC CASSLRGSSYNEQFF
TRBJ2-7 - TRBV6-1 - TGTGCCAGCAGTGAGCAGGGAGGCTACGAGCAGTACTTC CASSEQGGYEQYF
TRBJ2-7 TRBD1 TRBV9 - TGTGCCAGCAGCGTCTCCGGGACAGGGGCCTACGAGCAGTACTTC CASSVSGTGAYEQYF
TRBJ2-2 TRBD2 TRBV9 - TGTGCCAGCAGCTCTGGACTAGTGATGAACACCGGGGAGCTGTTTTTT CASSSGLVMNTGELFF
TRBJ1-1 TRBD1 TRBV5-6 - TGTGCCAGCAGCCGGGACAGTTCAACTGAAGCTTTCTTT CASSRDSSTEAFF